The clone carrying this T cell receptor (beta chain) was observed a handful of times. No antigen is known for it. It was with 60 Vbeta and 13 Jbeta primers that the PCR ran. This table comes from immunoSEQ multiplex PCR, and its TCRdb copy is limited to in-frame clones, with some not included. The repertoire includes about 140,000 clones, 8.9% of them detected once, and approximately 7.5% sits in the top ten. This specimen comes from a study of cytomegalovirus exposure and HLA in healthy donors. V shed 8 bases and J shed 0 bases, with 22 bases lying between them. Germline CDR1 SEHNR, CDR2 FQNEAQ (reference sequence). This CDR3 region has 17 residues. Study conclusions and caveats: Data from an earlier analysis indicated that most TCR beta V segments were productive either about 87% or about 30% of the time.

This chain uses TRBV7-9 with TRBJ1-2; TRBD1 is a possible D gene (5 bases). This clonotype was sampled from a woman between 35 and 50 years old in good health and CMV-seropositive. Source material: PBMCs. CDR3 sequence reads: CASGGIGRTGANYGYTF. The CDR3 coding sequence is TGTGCCAGCGGGGGAATAGGGAGGACCGGAGCTAACTATGGCTACACCTTC.